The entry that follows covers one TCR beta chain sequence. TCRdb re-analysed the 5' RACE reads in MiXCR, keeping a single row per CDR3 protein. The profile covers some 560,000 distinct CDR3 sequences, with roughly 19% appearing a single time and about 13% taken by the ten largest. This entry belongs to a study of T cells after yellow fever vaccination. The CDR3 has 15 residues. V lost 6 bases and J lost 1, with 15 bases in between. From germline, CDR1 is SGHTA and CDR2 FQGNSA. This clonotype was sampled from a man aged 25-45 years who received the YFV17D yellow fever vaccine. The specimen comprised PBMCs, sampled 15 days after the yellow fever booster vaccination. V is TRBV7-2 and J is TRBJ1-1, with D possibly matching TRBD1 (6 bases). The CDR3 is CASRHFGGQNTEAFF. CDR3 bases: TGTGCCAGCAGACACTTTGGGGGACAGAACACTGAAGCTTTCTTT.